This T cell receptor beta chain was documented in a study of vaccination effects on CD4 cells after COVID-19. Study details: With the ViraFEST assay, the study expanded antigen-specific CD4+ T cells using viral peptide pools, then sequenced them. Late post-vaccine samples came at days +241, +227 and +161 respectively.

The method was immunoSEQ multiplex PCR; TCRdb's version includes in-frame clones alone and lacks a portion of them. The table shows tens of thousands of clones, with less than 85% occurring only once. CD4+ T cells were isolated after nine to ten days of culture. PCR showed that the person got SARS-CoV-2 infection at some point between March and December 2020. Every participant took two doses of the BNT162b2 or mRNA-1273 vaccine. Remarks on this clone: As yet, its antigen is unknown.

V lost 4 bases and J lost 6; bases outside the gene matches: 11. Germline V gene data show CDR1 as SGHRS and CDR2 as YFSETQ. CDR3 length equals 15 residues. This material consisted of CD4+ T cells from PBMCs cultured without peptide, taken after COVID-19 vaccination. The clonotype was recovered from a human donor who had a prior SARS-CoV-2 infection. The chain is built from TRBV5-1 and TRBJ2-7; 9 bases align to TRBD2. The CDR3 bases are TGCGCCAGCAGCAAGATAGCGGGGGAAGCCGGCGAGCAGTACTTC. Translating gives CASSKIAGEAGEQYF.